Listed below are T cell receptor beta chains from one sample, sequenced in a study of cytomegalovirus exposure and HLA in healthy donors. Assay used: immunoSEQ multiplex PCR; TCRdb lists only in-frame clones, some missing. In the table there are 100,000 to 130,000 clones, 95% of which are singletons. The sequenced sample consisted of PBMCs. Receptor source: a woman between 18 and 29 years old in good health and CMV-seronegative. Both conserved end residues are part of each CDR3. Each record gives: J gene, V gene, clone size, D gene, CDR3 protein, CDR3 DNA. D genes are given only for firm matches. Only some rows state a clone size, as once, few, many or a class for expanded clones.

TRBJ2-2,TRBV9,NA,TRBD1,CASSVVIWFRGRLAGELFF,TGTGCCAGCAGCGTAGTGATCTGGTTTAGGGGGCGGTTAGCCGGGGAGCTGTTTTTT
TRBJ2-1,TRBV25-1,NA,NA,CASLGRALHYNEQFF,TGTGCCAGCCTGGGGAGAGCACTTCACTACAATGAGCAGTTCTTC
TRBJ1-5,TRBV7-6,NA,NA,CASSTNLGGYSNQPQHF,TGTGCCAGCAGCACAAACTTGGGAGGATATAGCAATCAGCCCCAGCATTTT
TRBJ2-7,TRBV6-6,NA,NA,CASSYFQGTYEQYF,TGTGCCAGCAGTTACTTCCAGGGAACCTACGAGCAGTACTTC
TRBJ2-7,TRBV7-2,NA,NA,CASSFQGYEQYF,TGTGCCAGCAGCTTCCAGGGCTACGAGCAGTACTTC
TRBJ2-7,TRBV6-1,NA,TRBD1,CASRDRGTYEQYF,TGTGCCAGTAGGGACAGGGGGACCTACGAGCAGTACTTC
TRBJ2-7,TRBV4-1,NA,NA,CASSQDLSGGSEQYF,TGCGCCAGCAGCCAAGATCTTAGTGGGGGGAGCGAGCAGTACTTC
TRBJ2-7,TRBV4-2,NA,TRBD2,CASTRLAGGAWEQYF,TGTGCCAGCACCCGCTTAGCGGGAGGAGCGTGGGAGCAGTACTTC
TRBJ1-3,TRBV9,NA,TRBD1,CASSPPGTAGNTIYF,TGTGCCAGCAGCCCACCCGGGACAGCTGGAAACACCATATATTTT
TRBJ2-3,TRBV29-1,NA,NA,CSVERGTDTQYF,TGCAGCGTTGAACGCGGCACAGATACGCAGTATTTT
TRBJ1-4,TRBV5-6,NA,NA,CASSQTEEKLFF,TGTGCCAGCAGCCAGACAGAGGAAAAACTGTTTTTT
TRBJ2-7,TRBV5-5,NA,TRBD1,CASNRGISYEQYF,TGTGCCAGCAACAGGGGGATCTCCTACGAGCAGTACTTC
TRBJ2-2,TRBV9,NA,NA,CASSAREPSTGELFF,TGTGCCAGCAGCGCCCGGGAGCCTTCGACCGGGGAGCTGTTTTTT
TRBJ2-1,TRBV2,NA,NA,CASSPSGGLGNEQFF,TGTGCCAGCAGCCCATCTGGGGGCCTAGGAAATGAGCAGTTCTTC
TRBJ2-1,TRBV5-6,NA,TRBD2,CASSDGTSGVREQFF,TGTGCCAGCAGCGACGGGACTAGCGGGGTCCGCGAGCAGTTCTTC
TRBJ1-2,TRBV13,NA,NA,CASSLLSANYGYTF,TGTGCCAGCAGCTTATTAAGCGCTAACTATGGCTACACCTTC
TRBJ2-7,TRBV28,NA,TRBD1,CASSLDRDLLGSEQYF,TGTGCCAGCAGCCTCGACAGGGACCTCCTAGGATCCGAGCAGTACTTC
TRBJ2-1,TRBV30,NA,NA,CAWSAVRSHEQFF,TGTGCCTGGAGTGCTGTGAGAAGCCATGAGCAGTTCTTC
TRBJ1-2,TRBV5-6,NA,TRBD1,CASSPGTGSYGYTF,TGTGCCAGCAGCCCCGGGACAGGGAGTTATGGCTACACCTTC
TRBJ2-3,TRBV9,once,TRBD2,CASSSGTISSTDTQYF,TGTGCCAGCAGCTCCGGGACTATCTCTAGCACAGATACGCAGTATTTT
TRBJ1-1,TRBV14,NA,TRBD1,CASSQGQGAGTFF,TGTGCCAGCAGCCAAGGACAGGGTGCCGGGACTTTCTTT
TRBJ2-3,TRBV4-1,NA,NA,CASSPLSTDTQYF,TGCGCCAGCAGCCCACTCAGCACAGATACGCAGTATTTT
TRBJ2-7,TRBV7-9,NA,TRBD2,CASSQSRDYLGEQYF,TGTGCCAGCAGCCAGTCACGGGACTACCTTGGCGAGCAGTACTTC
TRBJ2-5,TRBV4-2,NA,TRBD2,CASSQMGSGGLQETQYF,TGTGCCAGCAGCCAAATGGGTAGCGGGGGGTTACAAGAGACCCAGTACTTC
TRBJ1-5,TRBV7-2,NA,TRBD1,CASSPPGTGRNQPQHF,TGTGCCAGCAGCCCTCCCGGGACAGGGAGGAATCAGCCCCAGCATTTT
TRBJ2-3,TRBV21-1,once,NA,CASRRPRLAGGPLSPDTQYF,TGTGCCAGCAGGAGGCCAAGACTAGCGGGGGGGCCGCTCTCCCCAGATACGCAGTATTTT
TRBJ2-6,TRBV11-1,NA,TRBD2,CASSSRGRAGANVLTF,TGTGCCAGCAGCTCGCGGGGGAGGGCTGGGGCCAACGTCCTGACTTTC
TRBJ2-3,TRBV7-9,once,TRBD1,CASSFYGTGGGFTDTQYF,TGTGCCAGCAGCTTTTATGGGACAGGGGGCGGATTTACAGATACGCAGTATTTT
TRBJ2-2,TRBV6-1,NA,TRBD2,CASSRLAGNTGELFF,TGTGCCAGCAGTAGACTAGCGGGGAACACCGGGGAGCTGTTTTTT
TRBJ1-4,TRBV7-2,NA,TRBD1,CASSLGDRPPGKLFF,TGTGCCAGCAGCTTAGGGGACAGGCCCCCGGGAAAACTGTTTTTT
TRBJ1-2,TRBV18,NA,NA,CASSPRQPDRSNYGYTF,TGTGCCAGCTCACCACGACAACCGGACAGATCTAACTATGGCTACACCTTC
TRBJ2-7,TRBV28,NA,NA,CASRPPGSTYEQYF,TGTGCCAGCAGGCCCCCCGGGAGCACCTACGAGCAGTACTTC
TRBJ2-2,TRBV28,NA,TRBD2,CASMVSLAGLSTGELFF,TGTGCCAGCATGGTCTCCCTAGCGGGGTTATCCACCGGGGAGCTGTTTTTT
TRBJ2-7,TRBV29-1,NA,NA,CSVGGAGPYEQYF,TGCAGCGTTGGGGGAGCGGGCCCCTACGAGCAGTACTTC
TRBJ1-6,TRBV7-3,NA,NA,CASSLQGSNSPLHF,TGTGCCAGCAGCTTACAGGGATCCAATTCACCCCTCCACTTT
TRBJ1-4,TRBV13,NA,NA,CASSLQDIHEKLFF,TGTGCCAGCAGCCTCCAGGACATTCACGAAAAACTGTTTTTT
TRBJ1-5,TRBV5-1,NA,NA,CASSFSGQPQHF,TGCGCCAGCAGCTTTTCGGGGCAGCCCCAGCATTTT
TRBJ2-3,TRBV27,NA,TRBD2,CASSLELARSTDTQYF,TGTGCCAGCAGTCTAGAACTAGCGAGGAGCACAGATACGCAGTATTTT
TRBJ1-1,TRBV6-1,few,TRBD1,CASSEDEGASTEAFF,TGTGCCAGCAGTGAAGACGAGGGGGCGAGCACTGAAGCTTTCTTT
TRBJ1-4,TRBV4-3,NA,TRBD1,CASSQSGQNEKLFF,TGCGCCAGCAGCCAATCGGGACAGAATGAAAAACTGTTTTTT
TRBJ1-2,TRBV28,NA,NA,CASSLRPNIATYGYTF,TGTGCCAGCAGTTTACGCCCCAACATTGCCACCTATGGCTACACCTTC
TRBJ2-7,TRBV7-2,NA,NA,CASSLAAQPDYEQYF,TGTGCCAGCAGCTTAGCGGCACAGCCCGACTACGAGCAGTACTTC
TRBJ2-4,TRBV4-3,NA,NA,CASSQGWDSRTRNIQYF,TGCGCCAGCAGCCAAGGGTGGGACTCCCGGACGCGAAACATTCAGTACTTC
TRBJ1-4,TRBV4-3,NA,TRBD1,CASSRITGGLGEKLFF,TGCGCCAGCAGCCGGATTACAGGGGGCTTAGGTGAAAAACTGTTTTTT
TRBJ2-4,TRBV10-3,NA,TRBD1,CASRDSQAKNIQYF,TGTGCCAGCCGGGACAGCCAAGCCAAAAACATTCAGTACTTC
TRBJ2-7,TRBV6-5,NA,TRBD1,CASSRTGAGEQYF,TGTGCCAGCAGCCGGACAGGGGCAGGGGAGCAGTACTTC
TRBJ2-7,TRBV18,NA,TRBD1,CASSQSSGGNEQYF,TGTGCCAGCTCGCAGAGCTCAGGGGGCAACGAGCAGTACTTC
TRBJ2-2,TRBV15,NA,NA,CATSVTTETGELFF,TGTGCCACCAGCGTCACGACTGAAACCGGGGAGCTGTTTTTT
TRBJ2-1,TRBV9,NA,NA,CASSASRGYYNEQFF,TGTGCCAGCAGCGCCAGCAGGGGCTACTACAATGAGCAGTTCTTC
TRBJ2-2,TRBV5-6,NA,NA,CASSYYRVGTGELFF,TGTGCCAGCAGCTACTACAGGGTGGGGACCGGGGAGCTGTTTTTT
TRBJ2-7,TRBV4-1,NA,TRBD1,CASSLEDRAYEQYF,TGCGCCAGCAGCCTAGAGGACAGGGCGTACGAGCAGTACTTC
TRBJ1-2,TRBV7-2,NA,TRBD1,CASSLRGTGAAWDGYTF,TGTGCCAGCAGCTTAAGGGGGACAGGGGCGGCTTGGGATGGCTACACCTTC
TRBJ2-1,TRBV4-1,NA,NA,CASSQDLQSSYNEQFF,TGCGCCAGCAGCCAAGATCTACAGAGCTCCTACAATGAGCAGTTCTTC
TRBJ1-3,TRBV5-1,NA,TRBD1,CASSLEGQGLSGNTIYF,TGCGCCAGCAGCTTGGAGGGACAGGGTCTCTCTGGAAACACCATATATTTT